A selection of T cell receptor beta chains follows, all from one sample in a study of blood T cell repertoires in COVID-19. Clones were read by immunoSEQ multiplex PCR, and TCRdb kept only the in-frame ones, dropping some. The sample contains around 160,000 clones, 80% to 90% of which appear only once. Material: peripheral blood. The receptors shown here come from a man aged 60 to 75 with acute or convalescent COVID-19. CDR3s include the opening cysteine and the closing phenylalanine or tryptophan. The D gene is left open where the match is weak. Clone size is stated in some rows and not others, as once, few, many or a class when expanded.

j_gene,v_gene,d_gene,len,abundance,CDR3nt,CDR3aa
TRBJ2-2,TRBV7-8,.,13,.,TGTGCCAGCAGTGTTTTCCCAGGAGGGGAGCTGTTTTTT,CASSVFPGGELFF
TRBJ2-3,TRBV9,TRBD1,16,.,TGTGCCAGCAGTACTGGTGGGACAGGGTCGACAGATACGCAGTATTTT,CASSTGGTGSTDTQYF
TRBJ2-1,TRBV15,TRBD2,15,once,TGTGCCACCAGCAGAGCCGGGACTAGTCGTGGATGGCAGTTCTTC,CATSRAGTSRGWQFF
TRBJ1-4,TRBV28,.,12,.,TGTGCCACCGCCGGGGTTAATGAAAAACTGTTTTTT,CATAGVNEKLFF
TRBJ2-1,TRBV5-1,TRBD2,19,few,TGCGCCAGCAGCTTCGGACTAGCGGGAGGGTTTGCACCCTACAATGAGCAGTTCTTC,CASSFGLAGGFAPYNEQFF
TRBJ2-5,TRBV20-1,.,16,.,TGCAGTGCTAGTCCCCGGGTCGGCGCGAGCCAAGAGACCCAGTACTTC,CSASPRVGASQETQYF
TRBJ2-7,TRBV18,TRBD1,16,.,TGTGCCAGCTCAATTAGACAGGGGGTGGAATCCTACGAGCAGTACTTC,CASSIRQGVESYEQYF
TRBJ1-2,TRBV5-4,.,14,.,TGTGCCAGCAGCTTGGCTTTAGGGGACTATGGCTACACCTTC,CASSLALGDYGYTF
TRBJ2-7,TRBV2,.,15,.,TGTGCCAGCAGTGCAATTTGGGAGGACCCCTACGAGCAGTACTTC,CASSAIWEDPYEQYF
TRBJ2-5,TRBV28,TRBD2,14,.,TGTGCCAGCAGTATTCGGGGGGGGGCGGAGACCCAGTACTTC,CASSIRGGAETQYF
TRBJ2-1,TRBV7-9,TRBD2,14,.,TGTGCCAGCAGAACCGGGACTAGTCCGAATGAGCAGTTCTTC,CASRTGTSPNEQFF
TRBJ1-5,TRBV27,TRBD1,16,.,TGTGCCAGCAGGGCAACCGGGACAGGGTGGCATCAGCCCCAGCATTTT,CASRATGTGWHQPQHF
TRBJ2-4,TRBV3-1/TRBV3-2,.,13,.,TGTGCCAGCAGCCAAGGGGGAGTGGACATTCAGTACTTC,CASSQGGVDIQYF
TRBJ2-7,TRBV5-1,TRBD2,17,.,TGCGCCAGCAGCTTGGGTGCTAGCGGGTCCTTCTCCTACGAGCAGTACTTC,CASSLGASGSFSYEQYF
TRBJ1-1,TRBV3-1/TRBV3-2,.,13,.,TGTGCCAGCAGTCTCCAGGGCGGCACTGAAGCTTTCTTT,CASSLQGGTEAFF
TRBJ2-5,TRBV5-1,.,15,.,TGCGCCAGCAGCTTGACGGGGAACCGGGGAGAGACCCAGTACTTC,CASSLTGNRGETQYF
TRBJ1-2,TRBV28,.,15,.,TGTGCCAGCAGGACCGGGGGGGGAGCTAACTATGGCTACACCTTC,CASRTGGGANYGYTF
TRBJ2-7,TRBV7-2,TRBD2,15,.,TGTGCCAGCAGCTTAACATCGGGACTAGTGTACGAGCAGTACTTC,CASSLTSGLVYEQYF
TRBJ2-5,TRBV6-5,TRBD2,15,.,TGTGCCAGCAGTTACCGTAGTACCGGGGAGGGGACCCAGTACTTC,CASSYRSTGEGTQYF
TRBJ1-2,TRBV28,.,13,.,TGTGCCAGCACCCTAAGAAAGGGGTATGGCTACACCTTC,CASTLRKGYGYTF
TRBJ1-2,TRBV10-3,TRBD1,15,.,TGTGCCATCAGTGAAGGAACAGGGGGCAACTATGGCTACACCTTC,CAISEGTGGNYGYTF
TRBJ1-1,TRBV5-1,TRBD1,15,.,TGCGCCAGCAGCGCCCTAGGGGGCCCTCGCACTGAAGCTTTCTTT,CASSALGGPRTEAFF
TRBJ2-7,TRBV10-3,.,12,.,TGTGCCATCAGCCCCGGGACTGGCGAGCAGTACTTC,CAISPGTGEQYF
TRBJ2-1,TRBV11-2,TRBD2,18,.,TGTGCCAGCAGCTCGCCCACATTTAGCGGGAGCTCCTACAATGAGCAGTTCTTC,CASSSPTFSGSSYNEQFF
TRBJ2-7,TRBV23-1,TRBD1,16,.,TGCGCCAGCAGTCAATCGCGGACAGGGCTTATCTACGAGCAGTACTTC,CASSQSRTGLIYEQYF
TRBJ2-5,TRBV5-4,.,14,once,TGTGCCAGCAGCTTGGCCGCAGGCCCAGAGACCCAGTACTTC,CASSLAAGPETQYF
TRBJ2-2,TRBV5-6,TRBD1,16,.,TGTGCCAGCAGCCGAACGGGGACAGCGAACACCGGGGAGCTGTTTTTT,CASSRTGTANTGELFF
TRBJ2-7,TRBV27,.,15,.,TGTGCCAGCAGTTTACGGCGGGGCTACTCCTACGAGCAGTACTTC,CASSLRRGYSYEQYF
TRBJ1-1,TRBV5-4,TRBD1,15,.,TGTGCCAGCAGCTATCCGGACAGGGATCGAACTGAAGCTTTCTTT,CASSYPDRDRTEAFF
TRBJ1-2,TRBV29-1,.,14,.,TGCAGCGTTGATGGGACTTTAGCTAACTATGGCTACACCTTC,CSVDGTLANYGYTF
TRBJ1-4,TRBV30,.,12,few,TGTGCCTGCGGGAGCCAACAAGAAAAACTGTTTTTT,CACGSQQEKLFF
TRBJ1-5,TRBV19,TRBD1,13,.,TGTGCCAGTAGCACAGGGGGGAGTCAGCCCCAGCATTTT,CASSTGGSQPQHF
TRBJ1-5,TRBV24-1,.,15,.,TGTGCCACCAGTGATTCTGGGGGGGCTAATCAGCCCCAGCATTTT,CATSDSGGANQPQHF
TRBJ1-1,TRBV5-1,.,15,.,TGCGCCAGCAGCCTCGATCCCGCGGGGCAAGACGAAGCTTTCTTT,CASSLDPAGQDEAFF
TRBJ2-5,TRBV10-3,TRBD1,15,.,TGTGCCATCAATTCGGGGGACAGGGAGCGGGAGACCCAGTACTTC,CAINSGDRERETQYF
TRBJ2-1,TRBV19,TRBD2,15,.,TGTGCCAGTAGTATTATGACTAGCGGCATAACCGAGCAGTTCTTC,CASSIMTSGITEQFF
TRBJ2-7,TRBV7-2,.,14,.,TGTGCCAGCAGCTCCCGTGCGGGTACCTACGAGCAGTACTTC,CASSSRAGTYEQYF
TRBJ2-1,TRBV5-1,TRBD1,16,.,TGCGCCAGCAGCTCCGGACCCGGGACAGGGTCCACCCCGCAGTTCTTC,CASSSGPGTGSTPQFF
TRBJ2-3,TRBV5-1,TRBD2,15,.,TGCGCCAGCAGCTTCTTAGCGGGGTCCGTAGATACGCAGTATTTT,CASSFLAGSVDTQYF
TRBJ2-2,TRBV7-8,.,13,.,TGTGCGAGCCTAGCGTCGAACACCGGGGAGCTGTTTTTT,CASLASNTGELFF
TRBJ2-5,TRBV10-2,.,16,.,TGCGCCAGCAGTGAGTCCCCCAGGGGCAAGCAAGAGACCCAGTACTTC,CASSESPRGKQETQYF
TRBJ1-4,TRBV3-1/TRBV3-2,.,15,.,TGTGCCAGCAGCCAAGTCGCAGCGGCTGGTGAAAAACTGTTTTTT,CASSQVAAAGEKLFF
TRBJ1-4,TRBV12-5,.,14,once,TGTGCTAGTGGTTTGAAGGGCCGGGGTGAAAAACTGTTTTTT,CASGLKGRGEKLFF
TRBJ1-1,TRBV27,TRBD1,17,.,TGTGCCAGCAGTTTGGGGACCGGGACAGGGGTTGAGTATGCAGCTTTCTTT,CASSLGTGTGVEYAAFF
TRBJ1-2,TRBV27,TRBD1,15,.,TGTGCCAGCAAGGATCCCGCCCAGGGGGCGGGTGGCTACACCTTC,CASKDPAQGAGGYTF
TRBJ1-6,TRBV9,.,15,.,TGTGCCAGCAGCGCCTTGGGCAGGGATAATTCACCCCTCCACTTT,CASSALGRDNSPLHF
TRBJ2-1,TRBV5-4,TRBD1,15,.,TGTGCCAGCAGCTTAGACAGGGCCTCCTACAATGAGCAGTTCTTC,CASSLDRASYNEQFF
TRBJ1-5,TRBV10-2,.,15,few,TGCGCCAGCAGTGAGTCTGGGCAATCGGATCAGCCCCAGCATTTT,CASSESGQSDQPQHF
TRBJ2-2,TRBV7-2,TRBD2,16,few,TGTGCCAGCAGCTTAAAAGGGACTAGCGGAACCGGGGAGCTGTTTTTT,CASSLKGTSGTGELFF
TRBJ2-1,TRBV24-1,.,16,.,TGTGCCACCAGTGCCCTTACAGGGAAGCCCTACAATGAGCAGTTCTTC,CATSALTGKPYNEQFF
TRBJ1-4,TRBV2,.,15,.,TGTGCCAGCAGTGATGTAGGACAGAGAGATGAAAAACTGTTTTTT,CASSDVGQRDEKLFF
TRBJ2-1,TRBV14,.,16,few,TGTGCCAGCAGCCAACTGGGGGGGGCGGAGTACAATGAGCAGTTCTTC,CASSQLGGAEYNEQFF
TRBJ2-1,TRBV11-2,.,16,few,TGTGCCAGCAGCCGGAGAGACGGCTTAACCTACAATGAGCAGTTCTTC,CASSRRDGLTYNEQFF